One and the same sample provided the 14 T cell receptor beta chains below, sequenced in a study of blood T cell repertoires in COVID-19. The assay was immunoSEQ multiplex PCR, and TCRdb's table has in-frame clones only and misses some. The data contain approximately 160,000 clones, about 81% of them seen just once; the ten biggest clones take up 8% to 13%. The source material was peripheral blood. The receptor set was obtained from a man aged 60 to 69 with active or convalescent COVID-19.

The V call is TRBV19, the J call TRBJ1-1; no firm D call. Germline V CDR1 and CDR2: LNHDA, SQIVND (reference sequence). V dropped 2 bases and J dropped 1 base, with 8 bases sitting between them. The CDR3 has 14 amino acids. CDR3: CASSILVGNTEAFF. The DNA of the CDR3 is TGTGCCAGTAGTATATTGGTCGGGAACACTGAAGCTTTCTTT.

The V gene is TRBV29-1, the J gene TRBJ1-1, with D maybe TRBD1 (6 bases). Germline V gives CDR1 SQVTM, CDR2 ANQGSEA. The CDR3 runs to 13 residues. The germline V and J ends were trimmed by 5 bases and 0 bases, with 10 bases remaining between them. As DNA, the CDR3 is TGCAGCGTTTTTGGACAGATGAACACTGAAGCTTTCTTT. Translated: CSVFGQMNTEAFF.

The chain employs TRBV10-2 and TRBJ1-5; D is uncertain. CDR1 is WSHSY, CDR2 SAAADI, per germline. This CDR3 has 13 residues. V was shortened by 2 bases and J by 5 bases, with 7 bases between the two germline ends. The CDR3 region is CASSEGLYQPQHF. CDR3 in DNA: TGCGCCAGCAGTGAGGGGCTTTATCAGCCCCAGCATTTT.

This clone was observed a few times. The chain employs TRBV6-6 and TRBJ1-2, with D unresolved. The germline V gene encodes CDR1 MNHNY and CDR2 SVGAGI (reference sequence). The V end was cut by 4 bases, the J end by 8 bases, with 5 bases between. The CDR3 has 10 residues. The CDR3 sequence: CASSSVGYTF. The CDR3 region has the DNA TGTGCCAGCAGTTCGGTAGGCTACACCTTC.

Details on this clone: The sample contains more than one DNA sequence encoding this CDR3. The gene calls are TRBV9 and TRBJ2-1; possibly TRBD2 for D (5 bases). V was pared by 0 bases and J by 0 bases, with 7 bases between. The germline V gene has CDR1 SGDLS and CDR2 YYNGEE. The CDR3 sequence is 15 residues long. For the CDR3, the DNA is TGTGCCAGCAGCGTAGTTGGGAGCTCCTACAATGAGCAGTTCTTC. Protein product: CASSVVGSSYNEQFF. Drawing the rest from reference TRBV9 and TRBJ2-1, the complete variable domain is DSGVTQTPKHLITATGQRVTLRCSPRSGDLSVYWYQQSLDQGLQFLIQYYNGEERAKGNILERFSAQQFPDLHSELNLSSLELGDSALYFCASSVVGSSYNEQFFGPGTRLTVL.

The rearrangement links TRBV5-6 to TRBJ1-2, with 7 bases fitting TRBD1. Germline V gene sequence: CDR1 SGHDT, CDR2 YYEEEE. V lost 4 bases to trimming and J lost 0 bases; unmatched junction nucleotides: 9. CDR3 length equals 16 residues. CDR3 DNA sequence: TGTGCCAGCAGCCCTCAGGGGGTCGGGACTAACTATGGCTACACCTTC. It translates to CASSPQGVGTNYGYTF.

The chain recombines TRBV7-2 with TRBJ2-7; 8 bases align to TRBD2. Germline assignment: CDR1 SGHTA and CDR2 FQGNSA. The CDR3 loop spans 16 amino acids. V lost 2 bases to trimming and J lost 1 base; unmatched junction nucleotides: 7. CDR3 bases: TGTGCCAGCAGCTTAAACCCCGGGACTAGTTCCTACGAGCAGTACTTC. This sequence encodes CASSLNPGTSSYEQYF.

This clone came up a few times. The chain recombines TRBV7-2 with TRBJ1-5; a possible D gene is TRBD1 (5 bases). CDR1 is SGHTA and CDR2 is FQGNSA in the germline V gene. V was pared by 0 bases and J by 4 bases, with 13 bases between. This CDR3 comprises 16 residues. The CDR3 DNA follows: TGTGCCAGCAGCTTAGCGGCCAGGACATTTAATCAGCCCCAGCATTTT. The encoded protein is CASSLAARTFNQPQHF. The full variable domain, with the rest looked up from reference TRBV7-2 and TRBJ1-5, is GAGVSQSPSNKVTEKGKDVELRCDPISGHTALYWYRQSLGQGLEFLIYFQGNSAPDKSGLPSDRFSAERTGGSVSTLTIQRTQQEDSAVYLCASSLAARTFNQPQHFGDGTRLSIL.

The J gene is TRBJ1-4, the V gene TRBV18; D gene uncertain. The CDR3 loop spans 11 amino acids. Trimming cost V 10 bases and J 8 bases, with 11 bases left between them. Germline V gives CDR1 KGHSH, CDR2 LQKENI. CDR3 region: CATRREEKLFF. The CDR3, as DNA: TGTGCCACGCGAAGGGAGGAAAAACTGTTTTTT.

The chain couples TRBV4-1 to TRBJ2-5; D is possibly TRBD2 (7 bases). Trimming took off 0 bases at V and 4 bases at J, with 12 bases between the two ends. In germline, CDR1 is MGHRA, CDR2 YSYEKL. This CDR3 spans 15 amino acids. CDR3 protein: CASSQDGGRPETQYF. The CDR3 region has the DNA TGCGCCAGCAGCCAAGACGGGGGGCGCCCAGAGACCCAGTACTTC.

This clone was recorded a few times. The rearrangement joins TRBV7-2 to TRBJ2-3, with TRBD2 matching over 8 bases. V gave up 2 bases and J gave up 4 bases; unmatched junction bases: 5. The CDR3 extends over 15 amino acids. Germline V CDR1 and CDR2: SGHTA, FQGNSA. The CDR3 nucleotides read TGTGCCAGCAGCTTAAGAGCGGGAGCCCCAGATACGCAGTATTTT. It is translated as CASSLRAGAPDTQYF.

The rearrangement joins TRBV6-5 to TRBJ2-1; D gene unclear. The CDR3 extends over 16 amino acids. Looked up from germline, CDR1 is MNHEY and CDR2 is SVGAGI. Between the trimmed V and J ends, which lost 0 bases and 6 bases, there was a span of 15 bases. The CDR3 DNA is TGTGCCAGCAGTTACTCTTACTACCGGTCCCCCAATGAGCAGTTCTTC. It codes for CASSYSYYRSPNEQFF.

The rearrangement uses TRBV11-2 and TRBJ1-2; the D is unclear. With 0 bases removed from V and 10 bases from J, the gap between germline ends came to 12 bases. The CDR3 runs to 13 residues. Germline values: CDR1 SGHAT, CDR2 FQNNGV. CDR3 coding DNA: TGTGCCAGCAGCTTAGATCTATCACAGCCCTACACCTTC. Encoded protein: CASSLDLSQPYTF.

The J gene is TRBJ2-7, the V gene TRBV4-2; TRBD2 matches at 9 bases. J gave up 6 bases and V 4 bases, and 7 bases lay outside the gene matches. The CDR3 extends over 14 amino acids. Germline V gene data show CDR1 as LGHNA and CDR2 as YNFKEQ. The CDR3 nucleotides read TGTGCCAGCAGCCGGGAGCGGGAGGTAAGCGAGCAGTACTTC. Its translation is CASSREREVSEQYF.